This T cell receptor beta chain was profiled in a study of blood T cell repertoires in COVID-19. The CDR3 is 12 amino acids. V lost 6 bases, J lost 5 bases, and 11 bases lay in between. The germline V gene encodes CDR1 MNHEY and CDR2 SVGAGI. Authors' data handling: From reference gene primer amplification, estimates of nucleated cell counts were derived. This table comes from immunoSEQ multiplex PCR, and its TCRdb copy is limited to in-frame clones, with some not included. The V and J calls and the clone size are those of that table, but D and trimming were determined from the DNA. Of 100,000 or so clones in the sample, more than 85% were seen once.

The genes are TRBV6-5 and TRBJ2-7; D is unclear. The sequence derives from a man aged 50-59 years with active COVID-19. Specimen: peripheral blood. The DNA of the CDR3 is TGTGCCAGCAGCGACGACTCGAACGAGCAGTACTTC. Translated, it gives CASSDDSNEQYF.